This T cell receptor beta chain was recovered during a study of blood T cell repertoires in COVID-19. For the study at large: The origin of the acute and convalescent COVID-19 samples was the United States, Italy and Spain. Sample material is recorded as cDNA or gDNA derived from T cells, B-cell-depleted T cells, or PBMCs.

The assay was immunoSEQ multiplex PCR, and TCRdb's table has in-frame clones only and misses some. This table holds 100,000 or so clones, 80% to 85% found once. Trimming removed 8 bases from V and 3 bases from J; junction bases left unmatched: 7. Germline lookup yields CDR1 SGHTA and CDR2 FQGNSA. This CDR3 is 14 amino acids long. This chain links TRBV7-2 with TRBJ2-5, with 9 bases that match TRBD2. The material sequenced was peripheral blood. The receptor was derived from a woman older than 75 with acute or convalescent COVID-19. CDR3 amino acids: CASLILAGKETQYF. In nucleotides, the CDR3 is TGTGCCAGCCTAATCCTAGCGGGAAAAGAGACCCAGTACTTC.